The clone carrying this T cell receptor (beta chain) has just a few counts. What it binds is unknown. The sample belongs to a study of beta chain features in type 1 diabetes. Study results and limitations: Healthy donors had naive, central memory and Treg TCRB repertoires that appeared less similar than those seen among patients. When Type 1 diabetes patients were examined, their TCRB CDR3s proved moderately but significantly shorter in all four CD4+ subsets.

This CDR3 has 17 residues. The sequenced template was cDNA made from the entire isolated RNA. Assay used: immunoSEQ multiplex PCR; TCRdb lists only in-frame clones, some missing. The table lists a few hundred thousand clones, around 10% of them singletons. CD4+ naive, central memory, regulatory and stem cell-like memory cells were sorted via CD45RO/CCR7/CD25/CD127/CD95/CD27. Sorted cells reached over 95% purity in every population. Source material: central memory CD4+ T cells from blood. This clonotype was obtained from a man aged 25-40 years with type 1 diabetes. The chain links TRBV21-1 to TRBJ2-1; the table calls TRBD2, which could not be checked here. TRBV21-1 is given as a pseudogene. The CDR3 region is CASSNSEEGPKDNEQFF. The CDR3 DNA sequence: TGTGCCAGCAGCAACTCCGAAGAGGGTCCAAAGGACAATGAGCAGTTCTTC.